Here is one T cell receptor beta chain with its context. The ends lost 8 bases at V and 2 bases at J; junction bases unmatched: 4. This CDR3 spans 14 amino acids. The germline V gene has CDR1 WSHSY and CDR2 SAAADI. The protocol was immunoSEQ multiplex PCR, while the TCRdb copy is restricted to in-frame clones and leaves out a portion. The repertoire holds roughly 160,000 clones, with about 90% as singletons. These data are taken from a study of control samples from healthy donors and cancer patients. Sequencing was performed on blood. The sequence was collected from a woman aged 25-40 years in good health. The V gene is TRBV10-2, the J gene TRBJ2-2; 8 bases are a match to TRBD2. CDR3 sequence reads: CASLSGGNTGELFF. In nucleotides, the CDR3 is TGCGCCAGCCTGAGCGGGGGAAACACCGGGGAGCTGTTTTTT.